These 14 T cell receptor beta chains originate from one sample sequenced in a study of shared clonotypes between healthy human individuals. Clones were sequenced by immunoSEQ multiplex PCR, and TCRdb holds only the in-frame ones, with some missing. The sample includes approximately 500,000 clones, less than 96% of them seen just once. Sequenced sample: naive CD4+ T cells sorted from blood. As to subset: CD45RA+ positively selected. The receptors originated from a woman in her 30s in good health.

The V call is TRBV28, the J call TRBJ1-5, with TRBD1 as a possible D gene (5 bases). Germline loops: CDR1 MDHEN, CDR2 SYDVKM. This CDR3 has 13 residues. The ends were cut back, 8 bases at V and 4 bases at J, with 12 bases in the middle. The CDR3 protein is CASLDSLNQPQHF. For the CDR3, the DNA is TGTGCCAGCCTAGACAGCCTTAATCAGCCCCAGCATTTT.

The gene calls are TRBV4-1 and TRBJ1-4; weak D call: TRBD1 (5 bases). Germline V lookup: CDR1 MGHRA, CDR2 YSYEKL. V was clipped by 3 bases and J by 10 bases, with 24 bases between them. This CDR3 has 17 amino acids. CDR3 protein: CASSHRDRESGRGKLFF. As DNA, the CDR3 is TGCGCCAGCAGCCACAGGGACCGGGAGTCGGGGAGAGGAAAACTGTTTTTT.

The J gene is TRBJ2-1, the V gene TRBV21-1; the D call in the table, TRBD1, was not verified against the DNA. TRBV21-1 is a pseudogene locus. The CDR3 is 16 amino acids. The CDR3 loop is CASSRRTGKSYNEQFF. The CDR3 bases are TGTGCCAGCAGCAGGCGGACAGGGAAATCCTACAATGAGCAGTTCTTC.

V is TRBV4-2 and J is TRBJ1-5; weak D call: TRBD1 (5 bases). V lost 5 bases and J 4 bases, leaving 15 bases between the germline ends. The germline V gene encodes CDR1 LGHNA and CDR2 YNFKEQ. The CDR3 contains 15 residues. CDR3 in DNA: TGTGCCAGCAGCTTGGGACCTTCTGGGAATCAGCCCCAGCATTTT. Its translation: CASSLGPSGNQPQHF.

The genes are TRBV10-3 and TRBJ1-3; D is unclear. The CDR3 consists of 14 residues. Trimming stripped 7 bases from V and 4 bases from J, with 14 bases between. Germline assignment: CDR1 ENHRY and CDR2 SYGVKD. CDR3 sequence reads: CAITGEVTGNTIYF. The CDR3 region has the DNA TGTGCCATCACTGGCGAGGTGACGGGAAACACCATATATTTT.

This clone was found a few times. This CDR3 is CASSSSGVREQYF. The CDR3 DNA is TGTGCCAGCAGCTCTTCGGGGGTTCGCGAGCAGTACTTC. This chain joins TRBV11-2 and TRBJ2-7, with D possibly TRBD2 on 6 matching bases. Germline V CDR1 and CDR2: SGHAT, FQNNGV. The ends were cut back, 4 bases at V and 6 bases at J, with 13 bases in the middle. The CDR3 totals 13 residues.

V and J are TRBV18 and TRBJ2-7; 9 bases are a match to TRBD2. CDR3 length: 16 amino acids. Germline V gives CDR1 KGHSH, CDR2 LQKENI. J gave up 2 bases and V 1 base, and 6 bases lay outside the gene matches. CDR3 in DNA: TGTGCCAGCTCACCACGGGTGGTAGCGGGAGCCTACGAGCAGTACTTC. Protein: CASSPRVVAGAYEQYF.

J is TRBJ2-7 and V is TRBV7-9; D not certain. CDR3 size: 12 residues. Germline-derived CDR1 and CDR2 are SEHNR and FQNEAQ (reference sequence). V gave up 6 bases and J gave up 2 bases, with 8 bases separating them. The CDR3: CASSSPTYEQYF. The CDR3, as DNA: TGTGCCAGCAGTTCGCCAACCTACGAGCAGTACTTC.

The chain is built from TRBV19 and TRBJ1-2, with a weak D call TRBD1 (6 bases). Trimming removed 3 bases from V and 0 bases from J, with 11 bases in between. Germline V gene data show CDR1 as LNHDA and CDR2 as SQIVND (reference sequence). CDR3 size: 15 residues. CDR3 in amino acids: CASSIGTGSNYGYTF. DNA for the CDR3: TGTGCCAGTAGTATCGGCACAGGGTCTAACTATGGCTACACCTTC.

This clone was picked up a small number of times. The chain is built from TRBV5-1 and TRBJ2-1, with 10 bases fitting TRBD2. The germline gives CDR1 SGHRS, CDR2 YFSETQ. The CDR3 runs to 18 residues. V was clipped by 1 base and J by 1 base; unmatched bases: 8. CDR3 region: CASSLRGLSGRSYNEQFF. Here the CDR3 DNA reads TGCGCCAGCAGCTTGCGAGGGCTTAGCGGGAGGTCCTACAATGAGCAGTTCTTC.

The gene calls are TRBV6-5 and TRBJ2-7, with 8 bases matching TRBD1. The CDR3 runs to 13 residues. Unmatched junction bases numbered 3, after V lost 2 bases and J lost 6 bases. Germline V gives CDR1 MNHEY, CDR2 SVGAGI. The chain's CDR3 is CASSYGRGPEQYF. The CDR3 DNA reads as TGTGCCAGCAGTTACGGCAGGGGGCCCGAGCAGTACTTC.

To note about this clone: The same CDR3 is also encoded by other DNA sequences in this sample. The CDR3 nucleotides are TGTGCCAGCTCACCACCCGAGAACACCGGGGAGCTGTTTTTT. Residues: CASSPPENTGELFF. This rearrangement joins TRBV18 to TRBJ2-2; D gene unclear. Trimming left V 0 bases short and J 1 base short, with 3 bases between. CDR3 size: 14 residues. Per germline, CDR1 KGHSH and CDR2 LQKENI.

The chain has TRBV2 and TRBJ2-3; 9 nucleotides agree with TRBD2. The CDR3 covers 16 residues. Germline loops: CDR1 SNHLY, CDR2 FYNNEI. With 6 bases clipped from V and 0 bases from J, the junction kept 7 bases outside the gene matches. In DNA form, the CDR3 reads TGTGCCAGCAGCCGGGGGACTAGCAGAAGCACAGATACGCAGTATTTT. This sequence encodes CASSRGTSRSTDTQYF.

This chain connects TRBV10-3 to TRBJ2-7, with 7 bases aligning to TRBD2. The V gene's germline CDR1 is ENHRY and CDR2 SYGVKD. The CDR3 runs 15 residues. V was pared by 2 bases and J by 6 bases, with 10 bases of the junction left unmatched. The CDR3 spells CAISEPTSERLEQYF. In nucleotides, the CDR3 is TGTGCCATCAGTGAGCCTACTAGCGAGCGACTCGAGCAGTACTTC.